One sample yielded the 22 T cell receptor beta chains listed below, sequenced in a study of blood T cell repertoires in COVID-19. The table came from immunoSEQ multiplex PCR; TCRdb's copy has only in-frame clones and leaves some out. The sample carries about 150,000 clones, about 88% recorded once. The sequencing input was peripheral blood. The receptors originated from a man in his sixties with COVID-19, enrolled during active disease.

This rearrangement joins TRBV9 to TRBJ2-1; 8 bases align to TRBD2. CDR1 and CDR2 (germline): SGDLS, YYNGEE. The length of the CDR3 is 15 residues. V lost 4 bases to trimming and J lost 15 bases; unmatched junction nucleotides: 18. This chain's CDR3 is CASSSIAGRLWSPFF. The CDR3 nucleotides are TGTGCCAGCAGCTCTATAGCGGGACGGTTATGGAGTCCGTTCTTC.

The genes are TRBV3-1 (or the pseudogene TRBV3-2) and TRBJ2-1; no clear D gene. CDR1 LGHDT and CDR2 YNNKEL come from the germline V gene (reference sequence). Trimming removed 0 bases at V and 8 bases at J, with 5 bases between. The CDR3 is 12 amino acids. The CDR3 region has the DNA TGTGCCAGCAGCCAAGATGACTATGAGCAGTTCTTC. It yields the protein CASSQDDYEQFF.

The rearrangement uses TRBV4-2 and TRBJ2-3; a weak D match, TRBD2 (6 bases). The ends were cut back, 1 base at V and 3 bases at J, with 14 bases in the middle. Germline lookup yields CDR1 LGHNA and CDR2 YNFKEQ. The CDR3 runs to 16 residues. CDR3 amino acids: CASSQVVAEVTDTQYF. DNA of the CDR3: TGTGCCAGCAGCCAAGTTGTAGCGGAGGTAACAGATACGCAGTATTTT.

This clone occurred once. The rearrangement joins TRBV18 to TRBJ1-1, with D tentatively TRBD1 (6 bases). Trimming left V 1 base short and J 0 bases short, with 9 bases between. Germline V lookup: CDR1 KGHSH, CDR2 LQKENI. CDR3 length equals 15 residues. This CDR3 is CASSPRKGVNTEAFF. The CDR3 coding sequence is TGTGCCAGCTCACCACGTAAGGGGGTGAACACTGAAGCTTTCTTT.

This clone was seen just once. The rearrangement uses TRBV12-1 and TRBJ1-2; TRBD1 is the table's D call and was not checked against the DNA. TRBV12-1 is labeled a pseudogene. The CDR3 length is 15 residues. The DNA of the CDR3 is TGTGCCAGCAGCCGACGAAGGGGTTTTGAGTGCGGCTACACCTTC. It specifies CASSRRRGFECGYTF.

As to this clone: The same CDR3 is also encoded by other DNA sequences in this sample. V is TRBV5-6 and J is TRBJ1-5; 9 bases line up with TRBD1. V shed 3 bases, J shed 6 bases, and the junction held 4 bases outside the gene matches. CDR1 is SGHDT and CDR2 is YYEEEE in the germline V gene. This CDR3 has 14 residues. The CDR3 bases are TGTGCCAGCAGCTGGGGACAGGGTGGTCAGCCCCAGCATTTT. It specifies CASSWGQGGQPQHF. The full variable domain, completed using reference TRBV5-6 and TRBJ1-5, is DAGVTQSPTHLIKTRGQQVTLRCSPKSGHDTVSWYQQALGQGPQFIFQYYEEEERQRGNFPDRFSGHQFPNYSSELNVNALLLGDSALYLCASSWGQGGQPQHFGDGTRLSIL.

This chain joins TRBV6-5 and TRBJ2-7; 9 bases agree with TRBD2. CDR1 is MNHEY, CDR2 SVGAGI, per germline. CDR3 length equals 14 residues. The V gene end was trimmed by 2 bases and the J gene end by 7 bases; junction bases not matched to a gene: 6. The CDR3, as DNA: TGTGCCAGCAGTTACATGGCGGGAGGGTCTGAGCAGTACTTC. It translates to CASSYMAGGSEQYF.

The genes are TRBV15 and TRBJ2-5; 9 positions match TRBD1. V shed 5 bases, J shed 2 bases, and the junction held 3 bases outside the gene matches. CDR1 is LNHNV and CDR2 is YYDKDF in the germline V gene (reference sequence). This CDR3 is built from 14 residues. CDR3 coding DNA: TGTGCCACCAGCCGCGACAGGGGGCAAGAGACCCAGTACTTC. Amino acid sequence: CATSRDRGQETQYF. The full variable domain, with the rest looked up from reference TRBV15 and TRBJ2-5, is DAMVIQNPRYQVTQFGKPVTLSCSQTLNHNVMYWYQQKSSQAPKLLFHYYDKDFNNEADTPDNFQSRRPNTSFCFLDIRSPGLGDTAMYLCATSRDRGQETQYFGPGTRLLVL.

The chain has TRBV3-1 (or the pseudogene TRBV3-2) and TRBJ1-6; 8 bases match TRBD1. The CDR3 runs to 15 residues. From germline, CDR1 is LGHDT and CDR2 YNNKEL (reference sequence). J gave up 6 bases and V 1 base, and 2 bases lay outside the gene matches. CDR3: CASSQGDRGNSPLHF. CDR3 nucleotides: TGTGCCAGCAGCCAAGGAGACAGGGGTAATTCACCCCTCCACTTT.

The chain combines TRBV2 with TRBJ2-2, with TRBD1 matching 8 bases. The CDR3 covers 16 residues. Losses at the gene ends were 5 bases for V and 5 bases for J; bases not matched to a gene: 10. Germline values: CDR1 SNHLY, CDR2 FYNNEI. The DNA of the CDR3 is TGTGCCAGCAGTCTAGGACAGGGCGCAAGGACCGGGGAGCTGTTTTTT. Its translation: CASSLGQGARTGELFF. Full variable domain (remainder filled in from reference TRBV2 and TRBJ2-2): EPEVTQTPSHQVTQMGQEVILRCVPISNHLYFYWYRQILGQKVEFLVSFYNNEISEKSEIFDDQFSVERPDGSNFTLKIRSTKLEDSAMYFCASSLGQGARTGELFFGEGSRLTVL.

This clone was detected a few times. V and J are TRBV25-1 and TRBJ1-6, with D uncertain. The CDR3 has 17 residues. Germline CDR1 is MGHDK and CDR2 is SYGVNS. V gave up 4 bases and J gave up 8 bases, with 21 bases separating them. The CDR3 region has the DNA TGTGCCAGCAGTGTTGCGGCGTTAGCCGGCTTTGATTCACCCCTCCACTTT. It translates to CASSVAALAGFDSPLHF.

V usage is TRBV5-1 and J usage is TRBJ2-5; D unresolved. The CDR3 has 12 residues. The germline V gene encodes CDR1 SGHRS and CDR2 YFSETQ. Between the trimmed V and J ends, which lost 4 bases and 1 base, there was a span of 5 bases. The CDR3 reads CASSRAQETQYF. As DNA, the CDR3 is TGCGCCAGCAGCCGAGCCCAAGAGACCCAGTACTTC.

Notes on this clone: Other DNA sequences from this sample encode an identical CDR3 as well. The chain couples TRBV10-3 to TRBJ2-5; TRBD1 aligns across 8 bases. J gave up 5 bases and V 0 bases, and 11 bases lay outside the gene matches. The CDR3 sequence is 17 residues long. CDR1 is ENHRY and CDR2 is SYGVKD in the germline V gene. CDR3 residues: CAISESSPAGGLETQYF. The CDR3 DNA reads TGTGCCATCAGTGAGTCTAGCCCAGCAGGGGGCCTCGAGACCCAGTACTTC.

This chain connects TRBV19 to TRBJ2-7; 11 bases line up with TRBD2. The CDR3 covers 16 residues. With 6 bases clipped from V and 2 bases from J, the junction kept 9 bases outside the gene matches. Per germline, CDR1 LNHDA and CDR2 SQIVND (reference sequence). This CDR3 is CASRSTGTSGTYEQYF. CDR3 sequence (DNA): TGTGCCAGTAGGTCAACCGGGACTAGCGGAACCTACGAGCAGTACTTC.

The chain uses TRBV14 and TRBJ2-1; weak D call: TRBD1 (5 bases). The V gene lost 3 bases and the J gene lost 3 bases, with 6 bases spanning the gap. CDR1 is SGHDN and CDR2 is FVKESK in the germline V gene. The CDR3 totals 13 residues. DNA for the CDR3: TGTGCCAGCAGCCAGCAGGGCTACAATGAGCAGTTCTTC. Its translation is CASSQQGYNEQFF.

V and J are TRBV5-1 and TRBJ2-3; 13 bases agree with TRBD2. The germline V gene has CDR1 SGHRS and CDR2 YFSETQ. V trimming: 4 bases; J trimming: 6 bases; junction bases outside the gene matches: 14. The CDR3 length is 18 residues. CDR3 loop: CASSHGLAGVGAPDTQYF. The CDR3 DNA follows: TGCGCCAGCAGCCATGGACTAGCGGGAGTGGGAGCGCCGGATACGCAGTATTTT.

CDR3: CASSPPALAGGDTQYF. The CDR3 DNA is TGTGCCAGCTCACCACCCGCACTAGCGGGAGGAGATACGCAGTATTTT. V and J are TRBV18 and TRBJ2-3; TRBD2 matches at 12 bases. CDR1 KGHSH and CDR2 LQKENI come from the germline V gene. With 0 bases clipped from V and 5 bases from J, the junction kept 3 bases outside the gene matches. The CDR3 consists of 16 residues.

The CDR3 sequence: CASSLTGGRANYGYTF. CDR3 DNA: TGTGCCAGCAGTTTAACAGGGGGGAGAGCTAACTATGGCTACACCTTC. The V call is TRBV28, the J call TRBJ1-2, with TRBD1 identical over 8 bases. The CDR3 loop spans 16 amino acids. The germline CDR1 and CDR2 sequences are MDHEN and SYDVKM. V dropped 2 bases and J dropped 0; count of bases not matched to a gene: 5.

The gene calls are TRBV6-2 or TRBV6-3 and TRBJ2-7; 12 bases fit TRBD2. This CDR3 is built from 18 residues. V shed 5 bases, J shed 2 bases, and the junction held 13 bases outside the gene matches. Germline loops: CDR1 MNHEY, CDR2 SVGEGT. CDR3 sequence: CASSLTLRLAGVPYEQYF. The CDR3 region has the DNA TGTGCCAGCAGTCTAACCCTTAGACTAGCGGGAGTCCCCTACGAGCAGTACTTC.

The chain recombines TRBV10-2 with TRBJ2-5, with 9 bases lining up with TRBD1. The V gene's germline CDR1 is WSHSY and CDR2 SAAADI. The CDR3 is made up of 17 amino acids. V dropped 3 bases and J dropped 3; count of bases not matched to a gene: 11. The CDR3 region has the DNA TGCGCCAGCAGTGAACGACAGACCGGGACAGGGAAAGAGACCCAGTACTTC. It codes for CASSERQTGTGKETQYF.

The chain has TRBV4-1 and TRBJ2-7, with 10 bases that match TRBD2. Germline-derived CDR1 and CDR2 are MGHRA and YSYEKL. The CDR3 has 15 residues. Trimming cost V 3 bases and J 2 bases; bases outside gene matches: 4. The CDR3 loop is CASSQTGTSAYEQYF. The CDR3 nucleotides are TGCGCCAGCAGCCAGACCGGGACTAGCGCCTACGAGCAGTACTTC.

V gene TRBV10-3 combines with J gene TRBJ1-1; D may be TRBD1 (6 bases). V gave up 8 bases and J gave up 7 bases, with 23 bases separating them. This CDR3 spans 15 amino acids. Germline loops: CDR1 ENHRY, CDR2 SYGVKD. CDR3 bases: TGTGCCATCCAAGAACTCGCAAGGGGGTCGGGTGAAGCTTTCTTT. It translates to CAIQELARGSGEAFF.